This T cell receptor (beta chain) was identified during a study of cytomegalovirus exposure and HLA in healthy donors. Turning to the study itself: Around 83% of roughly 400 genotyped donors fell in the Caucasian-associated ancestry cluster. Overall study results and limits: Previous analysis showed most TCR beta V segments were productive about 87% or about 30% of the time. CMV antigen specificity was confirmed in vitro for three CMV-associated chains. TRBV6-2, TRBV6-3 and other indistinguishable V segments were excluded.

With respect to this clone: Its cognate antigen is unknown.

The study ran its PCR with 60 Vbeta and 13 Jbeta primers. TCRdb's copy holds only in-frame clones and misses some; the assay was immunoSEQ multiplex PCR. Of about 180,000 clones detected, around 80% appear once; the ten largest clones hold approximately 2%. Trimming left V 3 bases short and J 2 bases short, with 5 bases between. CDR1 is MRHNA, CDR2 SNTAGT, per germline. The CDR3 has 13 amino acids. The TCR originated in a woman in her twenties or thirties in good health and CMV-seronegative. The chain links TRBV6-4 to TRBJ1-3; no definite D call. The sample was PBMCs. The CDR3: CASSEEPGNTIYF. The CDR3 region has the DNA TGTGCCAGCAGTGAAGAGCCTGGAAACACCATATATTTT.